These T cell receptor beta chains were read from a single sample in a study of T cell repertoires in cytomegalovirus infection. In TCRdb, the reads were re-called with MiXCR into one record per CDR3 protein. The sample holds 150,000 to 200,000 distinct CDR3 sequences, roughly a fifth seen once. Sequencing was carried out using PBMCs. The receptor source for this set is a human donor in good health (CMV status not recorded). Some clones in this sample may be carry-over from other donors' samples. Both conserved end residues are part of each CDR3. Each record gives: CDR3 DNA, CDR3 protein, J gene, D gene, V gene, clone size. A D gene is named only where the DNA matches it firmly. The size of a clone is reported for some rows only, either as once, few or many, or as a class for expanded clones.

TGTGCCAGCAGTCGAAACACCCAGGGGGCCACTGAAGCTTTCTTT	CASSRNTQGATEAFF	TRBJ1-1	TRBD1	TRBV27	NA
TGTGCCAGCAGTTACACCGACAGGGACTCCTACGAGCAGTACTTC	CASSYTDRDSYEQYF	TRBJ2-7	TRBD1	TRBV6-2/TRBV6-3	few
TGTGCCAGCAGTGAACTGGGAGGTTTCCAGGAAGTTAACACCATATATTTT	CASSELGGFQEVNTIYF	TRBJ1-3	NA	TRBV2	once
TGTGCCAGCAGCCAGCAGGGAGGGCAGTACTTC	CASSQQGGQYF	TRBJ2-7	NA	TRBV3-1	few
TGTGCCAGCAGCTTACGACCCGGGACAGGGCAGCGGGCTTTCTTT	CASSLRPGTGQRAFF	TRBJ1-1	TRBD1	TRBV7-2	many
TGTGCCAGCAGCGGAGGGACAGGGATGCTCTACGAGCAGTACTTC	CASSGGTGMLYEQYF	TRBJ2-7	TRBD1	TRBV7-9	many
TGTGCCAGCAGTTCTACCTCCCCCTACGAGCAGTACTTC	CASSSTSPYEQYF	TRBJ2-7	NA	TRBV7-2	many
TGTGCCAGCAGTTTAATCGCGGGGGTGCACGGCAATGAGCAGTTCTTC	CASSLIAGVHGNEQFF	TRBJ2-1	TRBD2	TRBV12-3/TRBV12-4	NA
TGTGCCAGCAGGGACGGGGGGAATGAGCAGTTCTTC	CASRDGGNEQFF	TRBJ2-1	TRBD2	TRBV6-6	few
TGCAGTGCCACAAGCGGGGGGAGCTCCTACGAGCAGTACTTC	CSATSGGSSYEQYF	TRBJ2-7	TRBD2	TRBV20-1	many
TGTGCCAGCAGCATGGCATCGGGGACAGGAGCTTTCTTT	CASSMASGTGAFF	TRBJ1-1	TRBD1	TRBV5-5	NA
TGCGCCAGCAGTGATTTCACTGAAGCTTTCTTT	CASSDFTEAFF	TRBJ1-1	NA	TRBV10-2	NA
TGTGCCAGCAGCCTAGAGTCCGGGACAGGGCATGGCGAGCAGTACTTC	CASSLESGTGHGEQYF	TRBJ2-7	TRBD1	TRBV11-2	many
TGCGCCAGCAGCGAAGGGACAGGGGGTAGAGGCGAGCAGTACTTC	CASSEGTGGRGEQYF	TRBJ2-7	TRBD1	TRBV5-1	NA
TGCGCCAGCAGCGTCAGTGGGAACGACTATGGCTACACCTTC	CASSVSGNDYGYTF	TRBJ1-2	NA	TRBV5-1	NA
TGTGCCAGCAGTTACCCAGGACAGGGGGCAGTCGGCTACACCTTC	CASSYPGQGAVGYTF	TRBJ1-2	TRBD1	TRBV6-6	many
TGTGCCAGCAGCCTTCACCGCGAGCCTTCCTACAATGAGCAGTTCTTC	CASSLHREPSYNEQFF	TRBJ2-1	NA	TRBV4-2	few
TGTGCCAGCAGCTTCCTGGTAGGCTCTGAAGCTTTCTTT	CASSFLVGSEAFF	TRBJ1-1	NA	TRBV11-2	few
TGTGCCAGCAGTTACTCGAAATTAGCAGGACCCTACGAGCAGTACTTC	CASSYSKLAGPYEQYF	TRBJ2-7	NA	TRBV6-6	few
TGTGCCAGCAGCTCCTCCCGACCAGGGAACACTGAAGCTTTCTTT	CASSSSRPGNTEAFF	TRBJ1-1	NA	TRBV7-9	many